This T cell receptor (beta chain) was documented in a study of cytomegalovirus exposure and HLA in healthy donors. Study at large: A later analysis reported the roughly 120 validation repertoires used the same platform as the roughly 700 first-cohort repertoires. Broader study findings: The finding came from a later analysis; first-cohort TCR clusters tended to co-occur in the 90 to 150 validation repertoires. As was reported, the classifier diagnosed cytomegalovirus status with high specificity and sensitivity. Many donors shared some public TCRs, even though most TCR sequences were rare.

V was trimmed by 4 bases and J by 3 bases, leaving 10 bases between them. This CDR3 comprises 12 residues. Germline V gene lookup returns CDR1 SQVTM and CDR2 ANQGSEA. Concerning this clone itself: Its antigen remains unidentified.

Profiling relied on immunoSEQ multiplex PCR, and the TCRdb table lists in-frame clones only, not all of them. This repertoire shows about 98,000 clones, roughly 87% found once; its top ten account for around 6.3%. This rearrangement joins TRBV29-1 to TRBJ2-7; D is ambiguous. The TCR originated in a man younger than 35 in good health and CMV-seropositive. Sequencing was done on a sample of PBMCs. CDR3 residues: CSVGPSDYEQYF. CDR3 coding DNA: TGCAGCGTTGGTCCGTCAGACTACGAGCAGTACTTC.